A single TCR beta chain is shown here with its context. The sample is drawn from a study of blood T cell repertoires in COVID-19. Repertoires were generated with immunoSEQ multiplex PCR, while TCRdb's copy carries only in-frame clones and drops some. The data contain 160,000 or so clones, 70% to 80% of them singletons. The germline V gene has CDR1 SGHNT and CDR2 YYREEE (reference sequence). The CDR3 covers 17 residues. V shed 0 bases and J shed 4 bases, with 16 bases lying between them. The chain has TRBV5-4 and TRBJ1-4; D unclear. This receptor was obtained from a woman aged 55-75 years with COVID-19, enrolled during active disease. Sequencing input: peripheral blood. In nucleotides, the CDR3 is TGTGCCAGCAGCTTGGGGGCGAGGGCACCAAATAATGAAAAACTGTTTTTT. Its translation is CASSLGARAPNNEKLFF.